Listed below are T cell receptor beta chains from one sample, sequenced in a study of blood T cell repertoires in COVID-19. Sequenced by immunoSEQ multiplex PCR; TCRdb stores in-frame clones only, minus some. This table has 30,000 to 40,000 clones, roughly 84% appearing once. The sequenced material came from peripheral blood. The receptors derive from an older man with active COVID-19. Each CDR3 is given with its conserved first and last residue. Fields, in order: CDR3 protein, CDR3 DNA, D gene, V gene, J gene, clone size. D genes are given only for firm matches. Part of the rows lack a size; the others show once, few, many or a class for expanded clones.

CDR3: CASSLVSSGITQYF; DNA: TGTGCCAGCAGTTTAGTCTCTAGCGGGATTACGCAGTATTTT; D: TRBD2; V: TRBV28; J: TRBJ2-3; size: -
CDR3: CAWSAGLAGGPTGELFF; DNA: TGTGCCTGGAGTGCCGGACTAGCGGGAGGGCCCACCGGGGAGCTGTTTTTT; D: TRBD2; V: TRBV30; J: TRBJ2-2; size: once
CDR3: CASSEALRAYEQYF; DNA: TGTGCCAGCAGTGAAGCGCTTCGGGCCTACGAGCAGTACTTC; D: -; V: TRBV2; J: TRBJ2-7; size: -
CDR3: CASSPRLAVLYPGELFF; DNA: TGTGCCAGCTCACCACGGTTGGCAGTCCTTTACCCCGGGGAGCTGTTTTTT; D: -; V: TRBV18; J: TRBJ2-2; size: -
CDR3: CASRTSGGRNEQFF; DNA: TGCGCCAGCAGAACTAGCGGGGGGCGGAATGAGCAGTTCTTC; D: TRBD2; V: TRBV10-2; J: TRBJ2-1; size: -
CDR3: CATVSGTGELFF; DNA: TGTGCCACCGTTAGCGGCACCGGGGAGCTGTTTTTT; D: -; V: TRBV24-1; J: TRBJ2-2; size: -
CDR3: CASSQDTRVFTGELFF; DNA: TGCGCCAGCAGCCAAGATACTAGGGTTTTTACCGGGGAGCTGTTTTTT; D: -; V: TRBV4-3; J: TRBJ2-2; size: -
CDR3: CASQTGQIYEQYF; DNA: TGTGCCAGCCAGACAGGCCAAATCTACGAGCAGTACTTC; D: -; V: TRBV6-5; J: TRBJ2-7; size: -
CDR3: CASSLQGNQPQHF; DNA: TGTGCCAGCAGCCTACAGGGTAATCAGCCCCAGCATTTT; D: -; V: TRBV6-5; J: TRBJ1-5; size: -
CDR3: CASSRRTSGSSTDTQYF; DNA: TGTGCCAGCTCACGCAGGACTAGCGGTTCTAGCACAGATACGCAGTATTTT; D: TRBD2; V: TRBV18; J: TRBJ2-3; size: -
CDR3: CASSPYQGTVFF; DNA: TGTGCCAGCAGCCCCTACCAGGGGACGGTCTTCTTC; D: -; V: TRBV7-2; J: TRBJ2-1; size: -
CDR3: CSARDIYEQYF; DNA: TGCAGTGCCCGGGACATCTACGAGCAGTACTTC; D: -; V: TRBV20-1; J: TRBJ2-7; size: -
CDR3: CASSYRPAVEQPQHF; DNA: TGTGCCAGCAGCTACCGCCCGGCGGTGGAACAGCCCCAGCATTTT; D: -; V: TRBV5-5; J: TRBJ1-5; size: few
CDR3: CASSQGGGRTTRQYF; DNA: TGTGCCAGCAGCCAAGGGGGCGGCCGGACTACGAGGCAGTACTTC; D: -; V: TRBV7-6; J: TRBJ2-7; size: -
CDR3: CASTSVRGGTEAFF; DNA: TGTGCCAGCACTAGCGTTAGGGGGGGCACTGAAGCTTTCTTT; D: -; V: TRBV27; J: TRBJ1-1; size: -
CDR3: CASSLAGGLAEQFF; DNA: TGTGCCAGCAGCTTAGCGGGAGGGCTGGCTGAGCAGTTCTTC; D: TRBD2; V: TRBV27; J: TRBJ2-1; size: -
CDR3: CASRGAGSSSYEQYF; DNA: TGTGCCAGTAGGGGCGCGGGGTCAAGCTCCTACGAGCAGTACTTC; D: -; V: TRBV19; J: TRBJ2-7; size: -
CDR3: CASSQARDRVRDTQYF; DNA: TGTGCCAGCAGCCAAGCCCGGGACAGGGTTAGAGATACGCAGTATTTT; D: TRBD1; V: TRBV3-1/TRBV3-2; J: TRBJ2-3; size: -
CDR3: CASSPPGRTSGRLTGELFF; DNA: TGTGCCAGCTCACCACCGGGGAGGACTAGCGGGAGGCTCACCGGGGAGCTGTTTTTT; D: TRBD2; V: TRBV18; J: TRBJ2-2; size: -
CDR3: CASTQGGMVYEQYF; DNA: TGTGCCAGCACCCAAGGGGGTATGGTGTACGAGCAGTACTTC; D: -; V: TRBV2; J: TRBJ2-7; size: -
CDR3: CASSPQGEETQYF; DNA: TGCGCCAGCAGCCCACAGGGGGAAGAGACCCAGTACTTC; D: TRBD1; V: TRBV5-1; J: TRBJ2-5; size: -
CDR3: CASSSIGQGTYEQYF; DNA: TGTGCCAGCAGCTCCATTGGACAGGGCACCTACGAGCAGTACTTC; D: TRBD1; V: TRBV7-2; J: TRBJ2-7; size: -
CDR3: CASSYSISNRVNEQFF; DNA: TGTGCCAGCAGTTACTCGATCTCCAACAGGGTTAATGAGCAGTTCTTC; D: -; V: TRBV6-5; J: TRBJ2-1; size: few
CDR3: CASSFTGMGEQFF; DNA: TGTGCCAGCAGTTTTACAGGGATGGGTGAGCAGTTCTTC; D: -; V: TRBV12-3/TRBV12-4; J: TRBJ2-1; size: once
CDR3: CASSPRPGSEAFF; DNA: TGTGCCAGCAGTCCGAGACCGGGATCCGAAGCTTTCTTT; D: -; V: TRBV12-3/TRBV12-4; J: TRBJ1-1; size: -